Listed here are 2 T cell receptor beta chains from one sample, sequenced in a study of shared clonotypes between healthy human individuals. CD45RO-negative cells were positively selected for CCR7, leaving out terminally differentiated effector memory CD45RA+ cells. The data were produced by immunoSEQ multiplex PCR, yet TCRdb's version contains in-frame clones alone and is incomplete. The data contain about 800,000 clones, 90% to 97% of them singletons. Sequenced material: naive CD8+ T cells sorted from blood. These receptors all come from a man younger than 40 in good health.

J is TRBJ2-7 and V is TRBV30; tentatively, D is TRBD1 (5 bases). V was shortened by 3 bases and J by 0 bases, with 12 bases between the two germline ends. CDR3 length: 14 amino acids. Looked up from germline, CDR1 is GTSNPN and CDR2 is SVGIG (reference sequence). CDR3 in amino acids: CAWRDGASSYEQYF. The CDR3 DNA follows: TGTGCCTGGAGGGATGGGGCGAGCTCCTACGAGCAGTACTTC. Full variable domain (missing parts from reference TRBV30 and TRBJ2-7): SQTIHQWPATLVQPVGSPLSLECTVEGTSNPNLYWYRQAAGRGLQLLFYSVGIGQISSEVPQNLSASRPQDRQFILSSKKLLLSDSGFYLCAWRDGASSYEQYFGPGTRLTVT.

CDR3 nucleotides: TGTGCCAGCAGCCCCGTCAGGGCCGAAGATACGCAGTATTTT. Its protein product is CASSPVRAEDTQYF. This chain connects TRBV9 to TRBJ2-3; D is perhaps TRBD1 (5 bases). Germline V CDR1 and CDR2: SGDLS, YYNGEE. Trimming shortened V by 4 bases and J by 5 bases, and 14 bases separated the two germline ends. CDR3 length: 14 residues.